The present TCR beta chain was sequenced within a study of blood T cells in healthy people across ages. Trimming shortened V by 4 bases and J by 0 bases, and 12 bases separated the two germline ends. This CDR3 contains 14 residues. CDR1 GTSNPN and CDR2 SVGIG come from the germline V gene (reference sequence). A sample-barcoded 5' primer and a J-beta primer mix were used in a second PCR of roughly 7 to 12 cycles. TCRdb reprocessed the 5' RACE reads with MiXCR, giving one entry per CDR3 protein. The data hold roughly 1.9 million distinct CDR3 sequences, with approximately 39% observed a single time. There are a few counts of this clonotype.

V is TRBV30 and J is TRBJ1-1; a possible D gene is TRBD1 (5 bases). The sequence was obtained from a human donor in good health. Sequencing was done on a sample of blood. CDR3 bases: TGTGCCTGGAACCCAGACAGCATGAACACTGAAGCTTTCTTT. This sequence encodes CAWNPDSMNTEAFF.